This entry concerns a single T cell receptor beta chain. Germline assignment: CDR1 SGHNT and CDR2 YENEEA. The V and J ends lost 5 bases and 1 base, in that order; junction bases with no gene match: 2. This CDR3 is built from 14 residues. Measured with immunoSEQ multiplex PCR; TCRdb has only the in-frame clones, and not every one. Here the sample spans about 150,000 clones, approximately 80% being singletons. These data belong to a study of blood T cell repertoires in COVID-19. Study context: The study drew acute and convalescent COVID-19 samples from the United States, Italy and Spain.

The sample comprised PBMCs or T cells enriched from blood (not recorded which). This rearrangement joins TRBV11-3 to TRBJ1-1, with 9 bases fitting TRBD1. The sequence was collected from a woman in her 50s who had recovered from COVID-19. The CDR3 sequence is CASSQGQGNTEAFF. CDR3 nucleotides: TGTGCCAGCAGCCAGGGACAGGGGAACACTGAAGCTTTCTTT.